This T cell receptor beta chain was sequenced for a study of blood T cell repertoires in COVID-19. The method was immunoSEQ multiplex PCR; TCRdb's version includes in-frame clones alone and lacks a portion of them. The sample carries around 190,000 clones, 88% recorded once. The germline V and J ends were trimmed by 0 bases and 2 bases, with 15 bases remaining between them. The germline gives CDR1 SGDLS, CDR2 YYNGEE. The length of the CDR3 is 17 residues. This chain uses TRBV9 with TRBJ1-3; the D gene is possibly TRBD1 (5 bases). This TCR was sampled from a man between 18 and 29 years old with active or convalescent COVID-19. Sample: peripheral blood. Here the CDR3 DNA reads TGTGCCAGCAGCGTAGGGTCTAGGACAAGCACTGGAAACACCATATATTTT. Protein product: CASSVGSRTSTGNTIYF.